The 10 T cell receptor beta chains presented below share a single source sample, sequenced in a study of blood T cells in healthy people across ages. Using a J-beta primer mix together with a sample-barcoded 5' primer, a second PCR was run for roughly 6 to 12 cycles. TCRdb ran MiXCR on the 5' RACE reads and lists one entry per CDR3 protein. This table has about 1.8 million distinct CDR3 sequences, about 50% appearing once. Sequencing was carried out using blood. The receptor source for this set is a woman in her forties in good health.

The rearrangement links TRBV27 to TRBJ2-4, with a tentative D call TRBD2 (6 bases). Near its end, the DNA agrees better with TRBJ2-7, so the J call may be wrong. The germline gives CDR1 MNHEY, CDR2 SMNVEV (reference sequence). The CDR3 has 13 residues. In DNA, the CDR3 is TGTGCCAGCTCCATCGGACTAACCTACGAGCAGTACTTC. This codes for CASSIGLTYEQYF.

The CDR3 DNA reads TGTGCCAGCAGCTCACAGGGGGCTGAAAAACTGTTTTTT. The encoded protein is CASSSQGAEKLFF. This rearrangement joins TRBV13 to TRBJ1-4; 9 bases are a match to TRBD1. Germline CDR1 and CDR2: PRHDT and FYEKMQ (reference sequence). CDR3 size: 13 residues. With 4 bases clipped from V and 7 bases from J, the junction kept 1 base outside the gene matches.

The J gene is TRBJ2-7, the V gene TRBV7-2; TRBD2 matches at 12 bases. Germline assignment: CDR1 SGHTA and CDR2 FQGNSA. The V and J ends lost 5 bases and 2 bases, in that order; junction bases with no gene match: 10. The CDR3 length is 17 residues. CDR3 DNA sequence: TGTGCCAGCAGCGACGCCGGACTAGCGGGGACGACCTACGAGCAGTACTTC. Residues: CASSDAGLAGTTYEQYF.

The table lists this clonotype with a few counts. The J gene is TRBJ2-4, the V gene TRBV20-1; D might be TRBD2 (6 bases). Judging by the DNA end, TRBJ2-5 fits better; the J call may be wrong. Germline V gene data show CDR1 as DFQATT and CDR2 as SNEGSKA (reference sequence). The CDR3 length is 12 residues. CDR3: CSARRETETQYF. The CDR3 nucleotides are TGCAGTGCACGCCGGGAGACAGAGACCCAGTACTTC.

The CDR3 is CASSTKGLARETQYF. CDR3 coding DNA: TGTGCCAGCAGCACCAAGGGACTAGCGCGAGAGACCCAGTACTTC. The V gene is TRBV13, the J gene TRBJ2-5; 10 nucleotides agree with TRBD2. The CDR3 has 15 amino acids. Germline CDR1 reads PRHDT; CDR2 reads FYEKMQ (reference sequence). The junction had 7 bases not matched to a gene; V was cut back by 5 bases and J by 4 bases. Supplemented by reference TRBV13 and TRBJ2-5, the full variable domain reads AAGVIQSPRHLIKEKRETATLKCYPIPRHDTVYWYQQGPGQDPQFLISFYEKMQSDKGSIPDRFSAQQFSDYHSELNMSSLELGDSALYFCASSTKGLARETQYFGPGTRLLVL.

This clonotype turned up a few times. The chain employs TRBV29-1 and TRBJ2-3, with 11 nucleotides matching TRBD2. CDR3 length: 16 residues. Unmatched junction bases numbered 8, after V lost 4 bases and J lost 2 bases. CDR1 is SQVTM and CDR2 is ANQGSEA in the germline V gene. CDR3 loop: CSVVLGLAVVTDTQYF. CDR3 bases: TGCAGCGTTGTTCTGGGACTAGCGGTGGTCACAGATACGCAGTATTTT.

The sample holds a few counts of this clonotype. This chain uses TRBV4-3 with TRBJ2-7; 12 nucleotides line up with TRBD2. This CDR3 is built from 15 residues. Germline V gene data show CDR1 as LGHNA and CDR2 as YSLEER. V was pared by 4 bases and J by 4 bases, with 5 bases of the junction left unmatched. The CDR3 loop reads CASSRAGLAGYEQYF. CDR3 in DNA: TGCGCCAGCAGCCGGGCAGGACTAGCGGGGTACGAGCAGTACTTC.

This clonotype showed up just once. This sequence joins TRBV6-6 and TRBJ2-3; 7 positions agree with TRBD1. In germline, CDR1 is MNHNY, CDR2 SVGAGI (reference sequence). With 2 bases clipped from V and 4 bases from J, the junction kept 6 bases outside the gene matches. The CDR3 sequence is 15 residues long. CDR3 residues: CASSYEGAFPDTQYF. The CDR3 nucleotides are TGTGCCAGCAGTTACGAGGGGGCCTTTCCAGATACGCAGTATTTT.

This sequence joins TRBV5-1 and TRBJ1-5; tentative D call: TRBD1 (5 bases). The CDR3 is 14 residues long. CDR1 and CDR2 from the germline V gene are SGHRS and YFSETQ. V was clipped by 4 bases and J by 1 base, with 9 bases between them. The CDR3 coding sequence is TGCGCCAGCAGCCCAGGGATGAGCAATCAGCCCCAGCATTTT. Protein product: CASSPGMSNQPQHF.

The CDR3 protein is CASSAAGGKETQYF. Here the CDR3 DNA reads TGCGCCAGCAGTGCAGCGGGGGGAAAAGAGACCCAGTACTTC. V gene TRBV10-1 combines with J gene TRBJ2-5, with TRBD2 matching 9 bases. This CDR3 has 14 amino acids. Germline loops: CDR1 WNHNN, CDR2 SYGVQD (reference sequence). V shed 4 bases and J 3 bases; nucleotides not matched to a gene: 3.